This is a list of T cell receptor beta chains from one sample in a study of response to subunit inactivated influenza vaccine. TCRdb fed the RT-PCR reads into MiXCR, producing one record per CDR3 protein. The top ten hold about a tenth of the sample, which has approximately 300,000 distinct CDR3 sequences, 20% to 25% seen once. The sequencing here drew on PBMCs from blood, taken 21 months after vaccination. All receptors derive from a man aged 50 to 69 who received an inactivated influenza vaccine. The CDR3 runs from the conserved cysteine through the conserved F or W. The order of the fields is V gene, D gene, J gene, clone size, CDR3 protein, CDR3 DNA. The D gene is left open where the match is weak. Size tells how often a clone was seen (once, few, many) or the class of an expanded clone, and some rows leave it out.

>TRBV12-3/TRBV12-4|-|TRBJ1-4|many
CASSYRVSGGKLFF
TGTGCCAGCAGTTACAGGGTCTCCGGAGGGAAACTGTTTTTT
>TRBV20-1|TRBD1|TRBJ2-7|-
CSAREPSGQGSYEQYF
TGCAGTGCTAGAGAACCGTCTGGACAGGGGTCTTACGAGCAGTACTTC
>TRBV7-2|-|TRBJ1-5|-
CASSFAGNEPQHF
TGTGCCAGCAGCTTTGCAGGGAATGAGCCCCAGCATTTT
>TRBV20-1|-|TRBJ1-2|-
CSAPRTAEGYTF
TGCAGTGCCCCCCGGACCGCAGAAGGCTACACCTTC
>TRBV28|TRBD1|TRBJ2-2|-
CASTEQGAYTGELFF
TGTGCCAGCACCGAACAGGGGGCGTACACCGGGGAGCTGTTTTTT
>TRBV20-1|-|TRBJ2-1|-
CSAKYEFGVYNEQFF
TGCAGTGCTAAATACGAATTCGGGGTGTACAATGAGCAGTTCTTC
>TRBV5-1|TRBD1|TRBJ1-2|-
CASSLGLRDRSDYGYTF
TGCGCCAGCAGCCTCGGACTCCGGGACAGGTCAGACTATGGCTACACCTTC
>TRBV5-1|-|TRBJ2-2|few
CASRPQVNTGELFF
TGCGCCAGCCGTCCGCAGGTGAACACCGGGGAGCTGTTTTTT
>TRBV4-3|-|TRBJ2-1|few
CASSQGVYSYNEQFF
TGCGCCAGCAGCCAAGGTGTGTACTCCTACAATGAGCAGTTCTTC
>TRBV7-9|TRBD1|TRBJ2-1|few
CASSLYVTGPSYNEQFF
TGTGCCAGCAGCTTATATGTGACAGGGCCTTCCTACAATGAGCAGTTCTTC
>TRBV5-5|-|TRBJ1-4|-
CASSLRGVDEKLFF
TGTGCCAGCAGCTTGCGGGGAGTTGATGAAAAACTGTTTTTT
>TRBV24-1|TRBD1|TRBJ2-1|few
CATSEGDRVFNEQFF
TGTGCCACCAGTGAAGGGGACAGGGTTTTCAATGAGCAGTTCTTC
>TRBV9|TRBD2|TRBJ2-1|few
CASSPTSGRGIEQFF
TGTGCCAGCAGCCCCACTAGCGGGAGAGGGATTGAGCAGTTCTTC
>TRBV12-3/TRBV12-4|-|TRBJ1-5|-
CASSLGDQNPNQPQHF
TGTGCCAGCAGCCTGGGTGACCAAAACCCCAATCAGCCCCAGCATTTT
>TRBV7-9|-|TRBJ1-1|many
CASSWGQTYTEAFF
TGTGCCAGCAGCTGGGGACAAACCTACACTGAAGCTTTCTTT
>TRBV4-2|TRBD2|TRBJ2-3|-
CASSQDVAGGPDTQYF
TGTGCCAGCAGCCAAGATGTAGCGGGGGGCCCGGATACGCAGTATTTT
>TRBV7-9|-|TRBJ2-7|once
CASSLDAVSSYEQYF
TGTGCCAGCAGCTTAGATGCGGTTAGCTCCTACGAGCAGTACTTC